This T cell receptor beta chain is drawn from a study of cytomegalovirus exposure and HLA in healthy donors. Overall study findings and caveats: Clusters of TCRs from the first cohort tended to co-occur in the 120 validation repertoires (as a later analysis found).

This CDR3 is 13 amino acids long. Germline assignment: CDR1 SGHNT and CDR2 YENEEA. V lost 1 base, J lost 6 bases, and 6 bases lay in between. Method: immunoSEQ multiplex PCR; TCRdb's copy keeps in-frame clones and lacks some. Of under 200,000 clones listed, about 96% are singletons. As for this clone: Its antigen is unidentified.

The sequenced sample was PBMCs. This rearrangement joins TRBV11-3 to TRBJ2-2, with D perhaps TRBD2 (6 bases). This clonotype originated in a woman between 18 and 30 years old in good health and CMV-seronegative. The DNA for the CDR3 is TGTGCCAGCAGCTTAGCGGGGGCCGGGGAGCTGTTTTTT. Translating gives CASSLAGAGELFF.